This TCR beta chain was profiled in a study of control samples from healthy donors and cancer patients. Profiling relied on immunoSEQ multiplex PCR, and the TCRdb table lists in-frame clones only, not all of them. The table lists about 130,000 clones, roughly 84% of them singletons. Germline CDR1 SGHTA, CDR2 FQGTGA. CDR3 length equals 18 residues. The V and J ends lost 5 bases and 3 bases, in that order; junction bases with no gene match: 11. This receptor was identified in a man between 18 and 29 years old in good health. The sample consisted of blood. The V and J genes are TRBV7-3 and TRBJ2-6; TRBD1 matches at 9 bases. The CDR3 loop is CASSTTGGLFGGANVLTF. CDR3 nucleotide sequence: TGTGCCAGCAGCACCACAGGGGGCCTCTTTGGTGGGGCCAACGTCCTGACTTTC.